This TCR beta chain appears in the sequencing data of a study of molecular identifiers for immune sequencing clone quantification. Notes on the study in general: Spiked Jurkat TCR RNA originating from one cell could reportedly be identified amid some 950,000 naive cells.

Trimming removed 5 bases from V and 6 bases from J; junction bases left unmatched: 7. Germline CDR1 SGHAT, CDR2 FQNNGV. This CDR3 spans 15 amino acids. Previously described methods and listed TCR primers were used for bulk TCR libraries. TCRdb called the PCR reads again in MiXCR, with one record for every CDR3 protein. Of approximately 500,000 distinct CDR3 sequences listed, about a fifth are singletons. A few counts support this clonotype. Its antigen is as yet unknown. This chain joins TRBV11-2 and TRBJ1-5; TRBD1 aligns across 10 bases. Input material: naive CD8+ T cells from blood, with Jurkat cell RNA spiked in. The subset denotes: FACS-sorted CD8+CD4-CCR7+CD45RA+ naive T cells. The source is a human donor in good health. Some libraries in this study had Jurkat cell RNA spiked in. The CDR3 region has the DNA TGTGCCAGCAGCCTGACAGGGGGCTCTCCTCAGCCCCAGCATTTT. Translation: CASSLTGGSPQPQHF.